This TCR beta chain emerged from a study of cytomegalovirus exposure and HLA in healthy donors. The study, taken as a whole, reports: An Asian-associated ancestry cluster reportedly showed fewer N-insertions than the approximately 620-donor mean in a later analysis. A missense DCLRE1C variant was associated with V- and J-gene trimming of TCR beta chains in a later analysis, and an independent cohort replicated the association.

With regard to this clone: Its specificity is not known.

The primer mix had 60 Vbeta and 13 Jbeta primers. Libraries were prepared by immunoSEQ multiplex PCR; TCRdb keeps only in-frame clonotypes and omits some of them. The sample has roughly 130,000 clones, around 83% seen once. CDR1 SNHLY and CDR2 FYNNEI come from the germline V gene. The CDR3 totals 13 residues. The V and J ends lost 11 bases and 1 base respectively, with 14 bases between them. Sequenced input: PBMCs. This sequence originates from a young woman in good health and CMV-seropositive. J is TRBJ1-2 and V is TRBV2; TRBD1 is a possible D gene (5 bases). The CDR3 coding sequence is TGTGCCTCTCGAGACAGATATAACTATGGCTACACCTTC. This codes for CASRDRYNYGYTF.